The present entry profiles one T cell receptor (beta chain) with its context. V gave up 2 bases and J gave up 0 bases, with 8 bases separating them. Germline V gene data show CDR1 as SGHRS and CDR2 as YFSETQ. The CDR3 contains 14 residues. The data derive from a study of blood T cell repertoires in COVID-19. Study-level information: Specimens from acute and convalescent COVID-19 originated in the United States, Italy and Spain. PBMCs, B-cell-depleted T cells, or T cells provided the cDNA or gDNA that made up the material.

Data came from immunoSEQ multiplex PCR; TCRdb stores just in-frame clones and leaves some out. The sample has about 240,000 clones; about 68% are singletons. The rearrangement uses TRBV5-1 and TRBJ2-5, with D possibly being TRBD1 (5 bases). The material sequenced was peripheral blood. The TCR sequence derives from a woman older than 75 with acute or convalescent COVID-19. CDR3 DNA: TGCGCCAGCAGCTTAGGCAGGGACCAAGAGACCCAGTACTTC. Protein product: CASSLGRDQETQYF. The full variable domain, completed using reference TRBV5-1 and TRBJ2-5, is KAGVTQTPRYLIKTRGQQVTLSCSPISGHRSVSWYQQTPGQGLQFLFEYFSETQRNKGNFPGRFSGRQFSNSRSEMNVSTLELGDSALYLCASSLGRDQETQYFGPGTRLLVL.